Listed here is a single TCR beta chain. Here immunoSEQ multiplex PCR was the method, and the copy in TCRdb shows in-frame clones only, minus some. The sample yields approximately 500,000 clones, approximately 87% seen once. These data originate in a study of blood T cell repertoires in COVID-19. The CDR3 covers 14 residues. Trimming left V 8 bases short and J 2 bases short, with 14 bases between. Germline loops: CDR1 WNHNN, CDR2 SYGVQD (reference sequence). The TCR comes from a woman aged 40 to 50 who had recovered from COVID-19. The specimen was PBMCs or T cells enriched from blood (not recorded which). The chain is built from TRBV10-1 and TRBJ2-3, with D possibly being TRBD2 (6 bases). The CDR3: CASSRDFNTDTQYF. In DNA, the CDR3 is TGCGCCAGCTCCCGGGACTTCAACACAGATACGCAGTATTTT.